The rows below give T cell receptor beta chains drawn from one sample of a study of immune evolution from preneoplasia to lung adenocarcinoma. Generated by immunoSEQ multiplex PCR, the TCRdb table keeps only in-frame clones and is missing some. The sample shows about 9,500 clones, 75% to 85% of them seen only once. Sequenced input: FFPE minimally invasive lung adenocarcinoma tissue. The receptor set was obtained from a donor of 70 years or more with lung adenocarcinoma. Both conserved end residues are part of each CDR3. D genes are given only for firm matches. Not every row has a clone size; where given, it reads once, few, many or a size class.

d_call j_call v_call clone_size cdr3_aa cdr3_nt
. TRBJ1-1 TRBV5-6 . CASSFMNTEAFF TGTGCCAGCAGCTTCATGAACACTGAAGCTTTCTTT
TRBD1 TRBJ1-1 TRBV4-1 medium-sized CASSRTVGGVNTEAFF TGCGCCAGCAGTCGGACGGTAGGGGGCGTGAACACTGAAGCTTTCTTT
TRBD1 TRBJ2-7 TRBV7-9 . CASSTQTGPYEQYF TGTGCCAGCAGCACTCAGACAGGGCCATACGAGCAGTACTTC
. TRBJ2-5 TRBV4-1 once CASSRGSGQETQYF TGCGCCAGCAGCCGGGGGTCAGGCCAAGAGACCCAGTACTTC
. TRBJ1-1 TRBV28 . CASSPPGRMNTEAFF TGTGCCAGCAGTCCCCCGGGACGGATGAACACTGAAGCTTTCTTT
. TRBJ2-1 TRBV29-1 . CSASGPTSYNEQFF TGCAGCGCGTCGGGACCGACTTCCTACAATGAGCAGTTCTTC
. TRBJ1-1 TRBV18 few CASSLQSNTEAFF TGTGCCAGCTCCCTACAGTCGAACACTGAAGCTTTCTTT
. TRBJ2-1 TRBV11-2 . CASSARAADIYNEQFF TGTGCCAGCAGCGCCCGGGCAGCGGACATTTACAATGAGCAGTTCTTC
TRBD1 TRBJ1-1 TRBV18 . CASSPSRTGGTEAFF TGTGCCAGCTCACCATCGCGGACAGGAGGAACTGAAGCTTTCTTT
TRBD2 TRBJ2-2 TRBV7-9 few CASSSGLAGASGELFF TGTGCCAGCAGCTCAGGACTAGCGGGAGCCAGCGGGGAGCTGTTTTTT
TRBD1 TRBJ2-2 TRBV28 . CASSLDRETGELFF TGTGCCAGCAGTTTAGACAGGGAGACCGGGGAGCTGTTTTTT
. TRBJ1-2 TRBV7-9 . CASHNPLENYGYTF TGTGCCAGCCACAACCCTCTAGAGAACTATGGCTACACCTTC
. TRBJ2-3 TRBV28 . CASSFLAYTDTQYF TGTGCCAGCAGTTTTCTAGCGTACACAGATACGCAGTATTTT
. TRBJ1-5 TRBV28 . CASSLGRGTQPQHF TGTGCCAGCAGTTTAGGGAGAGGAACTCAGCCCCAGCATTTT
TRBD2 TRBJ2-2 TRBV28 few CALSGGSRTGELFF TGTGCCTTGAGCGGCGGGAGTAGGACCGGGGAGCTGTTTTTT
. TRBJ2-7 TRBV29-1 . CSVEMSSYEQYF TGCAGCGTTGAAATGAGCTCCTACGAGCAGTACTTC
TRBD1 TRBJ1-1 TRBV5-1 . CASSSQGMNTEAFF TGCGCCAGCAGCTCACAGGGGATGAACACTGAAGCTTTCTTT
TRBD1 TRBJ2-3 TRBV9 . CASNQGGTDTQYF TGTGCCAGCAATCAGGGGGGCACAGATACGCAGTATTTT
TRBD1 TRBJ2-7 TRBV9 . CASSTRDSSVEQYF TGTGCCAGCAGCACACGGGACAGTTCCGTCGAGCAGTACTTC
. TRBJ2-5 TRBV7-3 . CASSFQGGQETQYF TGTGCCAGCAGCTTTCAGGGGGGCCAAGAGACCCAGTACTTC
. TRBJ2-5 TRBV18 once CASSALPGGETQYF TGTGCCAGCTCAGCACTCCCCGGTGGAGAGACCCAGTACTTC
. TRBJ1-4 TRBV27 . CASSYAGPMGVEKLFF TGTGCCAGCAGTTACGCAGGGCCCATGGGGGTAGAAAAACTGTTTTTT
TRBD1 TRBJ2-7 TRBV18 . CASSPTGTGVEQYF TGTGCCAGCTCACCGACCGGGACAGGGGTCGAGCAGTACTTC
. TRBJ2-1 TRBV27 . CASKVPPPGANEQFF TGTGCCAGCAAAGTCCCACCCCCGGGGGCCAATGAGCAGTTCTTC
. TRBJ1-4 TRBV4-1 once CASSQEGGNEKLFF TGCGCCAGCAGCCAAGAAGGGGGTAATGAAAAACTGTTTTTT
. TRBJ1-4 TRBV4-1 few CASSQPWGRVAEKLFF TGCGCCAGCAGCCAACCCTGGGGACGGGTTGCTGAAAAACTGTTTTTT
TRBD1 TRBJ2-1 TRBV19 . CASRSGTGYNEQFF TGTGCCAGTAGATCCGGGACAGGCTACAATGAGCAGTTCTTC
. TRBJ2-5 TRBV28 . CASSLGGRTQETQYF TGTGCCAGCAGTTTAGGAGGGCGGACTCAAGAGACCCAGTACTTC
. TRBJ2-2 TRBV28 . CASRPPGSTKRGELFF TGTGCCAGCAGACCCCCGGGAAGCACTAAACGGGGGGAGCTGTTTTTT
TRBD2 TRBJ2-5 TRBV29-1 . CSVEEAGGGETQYF TGCAGCGTTGAAGAGGCGGGAGGGGGAGAGACCCAGTACTTC
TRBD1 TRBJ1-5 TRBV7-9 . CASSRQGFQPQHF TGTGCCAGCAGCCGACAGGGGTTTCAGCCCCAGCATTTT
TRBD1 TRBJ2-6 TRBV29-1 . CSVPGTGNSGANVLTF TGCAGCGTTCCCGGGACAGGGAACTCTGGGGCCAACGTCCTGACTTTC
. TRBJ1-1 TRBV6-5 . CASSYSRGLTEAFF TGTGCCAGCAGTTACTCTCGCGGGCTAACTGAAGCTTTCTTT
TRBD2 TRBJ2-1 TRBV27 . CASSFLGLVAEQFF TGTGCCAGCAGTTTCCTGGGACTAGTGGCTGAGCAGTTCTTC
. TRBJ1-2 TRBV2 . CASSGATVVYGYTF TGTGCCAGCAGTGGCGCGACAGTTGTCTATGGCTACACCTTC
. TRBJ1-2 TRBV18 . CASSPPMTASGYGYTF TGTGCCAGCTCACCACCGATGACAGCGTCGGGCTATGGCTACACCTTC
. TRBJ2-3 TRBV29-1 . CSAGLSDTQYF TGCAGCGCGGGGCTCTCAGATACGCAGTATTTT
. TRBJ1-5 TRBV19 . CASSILVSNQPQHF TGTGCCAGTAGTATTTTGGTTAGCAATCAGCCCCAGCATTTT
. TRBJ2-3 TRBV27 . CARRDLYTDTQYF TGTGCCAGACGGGACTTATACACAGATACGCAGTATTTT
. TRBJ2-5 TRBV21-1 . CASSVQDLQETQYF TGTGCCAGCAGCGTACAAGACCTACAAGAGACCCAGTACTTC
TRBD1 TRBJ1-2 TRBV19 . CASSIRTGAPAGYTF TGTGCCAGTAGTATAAGGACAGGGGCACCTGCCGGCTACACCTTC
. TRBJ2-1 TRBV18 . CASSAGQSSYNEQFF TGTGCCAGCTCTGCCGGACAGAGCTCCTACAATGAGCAGTTCTTC